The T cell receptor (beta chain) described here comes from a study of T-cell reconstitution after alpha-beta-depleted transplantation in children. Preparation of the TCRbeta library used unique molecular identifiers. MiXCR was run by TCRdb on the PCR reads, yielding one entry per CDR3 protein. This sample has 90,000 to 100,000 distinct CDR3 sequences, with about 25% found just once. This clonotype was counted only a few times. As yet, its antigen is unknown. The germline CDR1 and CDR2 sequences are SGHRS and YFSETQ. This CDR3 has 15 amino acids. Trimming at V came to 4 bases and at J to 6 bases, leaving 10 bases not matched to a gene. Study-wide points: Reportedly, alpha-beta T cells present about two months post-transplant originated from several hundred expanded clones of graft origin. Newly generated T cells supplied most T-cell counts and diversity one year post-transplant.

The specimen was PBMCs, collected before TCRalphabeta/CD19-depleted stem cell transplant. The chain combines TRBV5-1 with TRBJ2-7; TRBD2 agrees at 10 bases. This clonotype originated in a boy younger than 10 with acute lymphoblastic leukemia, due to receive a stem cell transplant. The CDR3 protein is CASSDTSGAFIEQYF. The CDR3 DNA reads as TGCGCCAGCAGCGACACTAGCGGGGCCTTCATCGAGCAGTACTTC.